One sample yielded the 10 T cell receptor beta chains listed below, sequenced in a study of early T cells in non-severe SARS-CoV-2 infection. TCRdb re-analysed the 5' RACE reads in MiXCR, keeping a single row per CDR3 protein. The sample has about 47,000 distinct CDR3 sequences; around a tenth are singletons. This specimen consisted of whole blood, obtained at baseline. These receptors all stem from an adult who was a healthcare worker with PCR-confirmed SARS-CoV-2 infection or an uninfected control (not recorded which).

The chain is built from TRBV5-4 and TRBJ2-7; TRBD2 matches 10 bases. Germline V gene data show CDR1 as SGHNT and CDR2 as YYREEE (reference sequence). The CDR3 loop spans 17 amino acids. The ends lost 2 bases at V and 4 bases at J; junction bases unmatched: 12. The chain's CDR3 is CASSFRSGGADSYEQYF. DNA for the CDR3: TGTGCCAGCAGCTTTCGGAGCGGGGGGGCCGATAGTTACGAGCAGTACTTC.

V is TRBV4-3 and J is TRBJ2-1, with D hard to call. CDR1 and CDR2 (germline): LGHNA, YSLEER. V lost 1 base and J lost 4, with 17 bases in between. The CDR3 has 17 amino acids. The CDR3: CASSQGSSGLGYNEQFF. DNA for the CDR3: TGCGCCAGCAGCCAAGGTTCTTCTGGGCTGGGATACAATGAGCAGTTCTTC.

In its sample, this clonotype was seen a few times. The CDR3 region is CASSTGYRVTGELFF. For the CDR3, the DNA is TGTGCCAGCAGTACAGGGTACAGGGTCACCGGGGAGCTGTTTTTT. The genes are TRBV2 and TRBJ2-2; D is perhaps TRBD1 (6 bases). Germline CDR1 is SNHLY and CDR2 is FYNNEI. This CDR3 has 15 amino acids. The ends were cut back, 5 bases at V and 4 bases at J, with 14 bases in the middle.

Ten or more counts support this clonotype. The chain couples TRBV11-2 to TRBJ2-7; TRBD1 aligns across 11 bases. CDR3 length: 16 amino acids. The V gene end was trimmed by 2 bases and the J gene end by 5 bases; junction bases not matched to a gene: 8. CDR1 SGHAT and CDR2 FQNNGV come from the germline V gene. DNA for the CDR3: TGTGCCAGCAGCTTATACCGGACAGGGGGCTCTGACGAGCAGTACTTC. Translating it yields CASSLYRTGGSDEQYF.

This clonotype has a handful of counts. The chain couples TRBV11-2 to TRBJ1-1, with D hard to call. Germline V gene sequence: CDR1 SGHAT, CDR2 FQNNGV. The length of the CDR3 is 15 residues. V lost 5 bases, J lost 0 bases, and 13 bases lay in between. The CDR3 reads CASSLHWALNTEAFF. CDR3 bases: TGTGCCAGCAGCCTCCATTGGGCTTTGAACACTGAAGCTTTCTTT.

Written as DNA, the CDR3 is TGCGCCAGCAGCGGATTTACTGGGAACACTGAAGCTTTCTTT. It translates to CASSGFTGNTEAFF. The rearrangement links TRBV5-1 to TRBJ1-1, with no clear D. Germline V CDR1 and CDR2: SGHRS, YFSETQ. The CDR3 is 14 amino acids. Trimming left V 4 bases short and J 1 base short, with 11 bases between.

Many counts were recorded for this clonotype. V gene TRBV4-1 combines with J gene TRBJ2-2; no clear D. The CDR3 sequence is 14 residues long. Germline CDR1 and CDR2: MGHRA and YSYEKL. Trimming removed 0 bases from V and 6 bases from J, with 8 bases in between. The CDR3 sequence: CASSQDVVPGELFF. CDR3 nucleotide sequence: TGCGCCAGCAGCCAAGACGTGGTCCCCGGGGAGCTGTTTTTT.

In its sample, this clonotype was seen a few times. The chain uses TRBV27 and TRBJ2-5, with 10 bases matching TRBD2. The CDR3 loop spans 16 amino acids. With 5 bases clipped from V and 5 bases from J, the junction kept 11 bases outside the gene matches. The germline V gene encodes CDR1 MNHEY and CDR2 SMNVEV (reference sequence). CDR3 nucleotide sequence: TGTGCCAGCAGTCCCCTGGCTAGCGGGAGAGGGGAGACCCAGTACTTC. It specifies CASSPLASGRGETQYF.

This chain connects TRBV30 to TRBJ1-2; D gene ambiguous. This CDR3 is built from 10 residues. Germline V gene data show CDR1 as GTSNPN and CDR2 as SVGIG (reference sequence). Between the trimmed V and J ends, which lost 2 bases and 14 bases, there was a span of 12 bases. The CDR3 DNA sequence: TGTGCCTGGAGTTTTCCCCCGCGGACCTTC. Translated, it gives CAWSFPPRTF.

Only a few counts were recorded for this clonotype. V gene TRBV11-2 combines with J gene TRBJ2-5; TRBD2 agrees at 9 bases. Germline assignment: CDR1 SGHAT and CDR2 FQNNGV. The junction had 6 bases not matched to a gene; V was cut back by 5 bases and J by 5 bases. The CDR3 contains 14 residues. Written as DNA, the CDR3 is TGTGCCAGCAGCGTCGGACTAGCGATGGAGACCCAGTACTTC. It encodes CASSVGLAMETQYF.